The rows below give T cell receptor beta chains drawn from one sample of a study of OX40 agonist ivuxolimab in advanced cancers. The repertoire was sequenced with immunoSEQ multiplex PCR; TCRdb's copy has only in-frame clones and lacks some. The table lists tens of thousands of clones, around 87% of them singletons. The source was CD4+ or CD8+ T cells sorted from blood, collected in a trial of the OX40 agonist ivuxolimab. The receptors were gathered from an adult with an advanced solid tumor such as melanoma, head and neck, liver or kidney cancer. The CDR3 runs from the conserved cysteine through the conserved F or W. D genes are given only for firm matches. Clone size, where shown, is once, few, many, or a class for clones that have expanded.

clone size: NA; V gene: TRBV6-5; D gene: NA; J gene: TRBJ1-3; CDR3 DNA: TGTGCCAGCAGTTACCGCCCAGACTACTCTGGAAACACCATATATTTT; CDR3 protein: CASSYRPDYSGNTIYF
clone size: NA; V gene: TRBV19; D gene: TRBD1; J gene: TRBJ1-4; CDR3 DNA: TGTGCCAGTACCTCGACAGGGAATCATGAAAAACTGTTTTTT; CDR3 protein: CASTSTGNHEKLFF
clone size: NA; V gene: TRBV18; D gene: TRBD1; J gene: TRBJ2-7; CDR3 DNA: TGTGCCAGCTCACCACCGGACAGGGGGCTCTACGAGCAGTACTTC; CDR3 protein: CASSPPDRGLYEQYF
clone size: NA; V gene: TRBV18; D gene: NA; J gene: TRBJ2-3; CDR3 DNA: TGTGCCAGCTCACAAACTCAGGGGAGCACAGATACGCAGTATTTT; CDR3 protein: CASSQTQGSTDTQYF
clone size: few; V gene: TRBV19; D gene: NA; J gene: TRBJ1-1; CDR3 DNA: TGTGCCAGTAGTATTGAGGGTGGTGCTTTCTTT; CDR3 protein: CASSIEGGAFF
clone size: NA; V gene: TRBV9; D gene: TRBD2; J gene: TRBJ2-5; CDR3 DNA: TGTGCCAGCAGCGTTGGGCTAGCGGGTAGCCAAGAGACCCAGTACTTC; CDR3 protein: CASSVGLAGSQETQYF
clone size: NA; V gene: TRBV5-4; D gene: TRBD2; J gene: TRBJ2-7; CDR3 DNA: TGTGCCAGCAGCTCGGGACTAGCGGGGGGGCCGCGGGAGCAGTACTTC; CDR3 protein: CASSSGLAGGPREQYF
clone size: once; V gene: TRBV19; D gene: NA; J gene: TRBJ1-1; CDR3 DNA: TGTGCCAGCTCCCCCGGACAGACGAGGGGTTATACTGAAGCTTTCTTT; CDR3 protein: CASSPGQTRGYTEAFF
clone size: once; V gene: TRBV6-1; D gene: NA; J gene: TRBJ1-1; CDR3 DNA: TGTGCCAGCAGTGAACTTCGCAGGGGTGGTCTGAACACTGAAGCTTTCTTT; CDR3 protein: CASSELRRGGLNTEAFF
clone size: NA; V gene: TRBV18; D gene: TRBD1; J gene: TRBJ1-2; CDR3 DNA: TGTGCCAGCTCACTCGGACAGGTCTATGGCTACACCTTC; CDR3 protein: CASSLGQVYGYTF
clone size: NA; V gene: TRBV5-1; D gene: TRBD1; J gene: TRBJ2-1; CDR3 DNA: TGCGCCACCGCCTTCGGACAGGGGGTCTACAATGAGCAGTTCTTC; CDR3 protein: CATAFGQGVYNEQFF
clone size: NA; V gene: TRBV19; D gene: NA; J gene: TRBJ1-5; CDR3 DNA: TGTGCCAGTAGTGGGAAGGAGCGACGAGTGAATCAGCCCCAGCATTTT; CDR3 protein: CASSGKERRVNQPQHF
clone size: NA; V gene: TRBV19; D gene: NA; J gene: TRBJ1-5; CDR3 DNA: TGTGCCAGTAGTATACAGGGTACTAGCAATCAGCCCCAGCATTTT; CDR3 protein: CASSIQGTSNQPQHF
clone size: NA; V gene: TRBV18; D gene: NA; J gene: TRBJ2-3; CDR3 DNA: TGTGCCAGCTCACCTCCTATGGGGGGCCCAGATACGCAGTATTTT; CDR3 protein: CASSPPMGGPDTQYF
clone size: NA; V gene: TRBV2; D gene: NA; J gene: TRBJ1-2; CDR3 DNA: TGTGCCAGCAGTGGAGGCAGGGAATTGAATGGCTACACCTTC; CDR3 protein: CASSGGRELNGYTF
clone size: NA; V gene: TRBV5-6; D gene: TRBD1; J gene: TRBJ1-1; CDR3 DNA: TGTGCCAGCAGCTTGTGGACCACGGACAGGCTGGGGACTGAAGCTTTCTTT; CDR3 protein: CASSLWTTDRLGTEAFF
clone size: NA; V gene: TRBV18; D gene: NA; J gene: TRBJ2-5; CDR3 DNA: TGTGCCAGCTCACCTCTCCCTGCGAGGCTTCAAGAGACCCAGTACTTC; CDR3 protein: CASSPLPARLQETQYF